The 5 T cell receptor beta chains presented below share a single source sample, sequenced in a study of technical replicates of blood from a few donors. Clones were read by immunoSEQ multiplex PCR, and TCRdb kept only the in-frame ones, dropping some. In the table there are 95,000 to 100,000 clones, under 97% of which are singletons. The sequenced material came from T cells isolated from PBMCs. Source of these receptors: a human donor in good health.

The rearrangement links TRBV7-9 to TRBJ2-2; 10 bases line up with TRBD2. The CDR3 has 19 amino acids. Germline V gene sequence: CDR1 SEHNR, CDR2 FQNEAQ (reference sequence). The V gene end was trimmed by 1 base and the J gene end by 4 bases; junction bases not matched to a gene: 12. CDR3 sequence reads: CASSLVFGLAGDGTGELFF. As DNA, the CDR3 is TGTGCCAGCAGCTTAGTCTTCGGTCTAGCGGGAGATGGCACCGGGGAGCTGTTTTTT.

The genes are TRBV5-6 and TRBJ1-5, with a tentative D call TRBD1 (6 bases). The CDR3 sequence is 16 residues long. CDR1 is SGHDT, CDR2 YYEEEE, per germline. Trimming stripped 2 bases from V and 2 bases from J, with 14 bases between. Here the CDR3 reads CASSLGGSGGNQPQHF. CDR3 sequence (DNA): TGTGCCAGCAGCTTAGGGGGTTCAGGGGGCAATCAGCCCCAGCATTTT. The full variable domain, in which reference TRBV5-6 and TRBJ1-5 provide the parts outside the CDR3, is DAGVTQSPTHLIKTRGQQVTLRCSPKSGHDTVSWYQQALGQGPQFIFQYYEEEERQRGNFPDRFSGHQFPNYSSELNVNALLLGDSALYLCASSLGGSGGNQPQHFGDGTRLSIL.

The chain recombines TRBV2 with TRBJ2-2, with TRBD1 identical over 8 bases. Germline V lookup: CDR1 SNHLY, CDR2 FYNNEI. This CDR3 comprises 15 residues. Trimming took 8 bases from V and 6 from J; bases not matched to a gene: 11. CDR3 sequence reads: CASLGSRGRPGELFF. CDR3 nucleotides: TGTGCCAGCTTGGGTAGCAGGGGGCGTCCCGGGGAGCTGTTTTTT.

A single count supports this clone. An end of the junction differs from the germline gene, which may be a read error. Other DNA sequences from this sample encode an identical CDR3 as well. The chain combines TRBV29-1 with TRBJ2-7; TRBD1 matches at 12 bases. Germline CDR1 SQVTM, CDR2 ANQGSEA. This CDR3 spans 14 amino acids. Here the CDR3 reads CSVAMGQGADEQYF. The CDR3 DNA reads TGCAGCGTTGCCATGGGACAGGGGGCTGACGAGCAATACTTC.

This clone was detected once. CDR3 DNA: TGTGCCAGCAACGAACAGGGGCCTGAAGCTTTCTTT. Encoded protein: CASNEQGPEAFF. This chain uses TRBV2 with TRBJ1-1; 7 bases agree with TRBD1. CDR1 is SNHLY, CDR2 FYNNEI, per germline. The length of the CDR3 is 12 residues. J was trimmed by 6 bases and V by 7 bases; bases with no gene match: 5.